Listed here are 18 T cell receptor beta chains from one sample, sequenced in a study of neurological immune-mediated disorders. TCRdb passed the 5' RACE reads through MiXCR, listing each CDR3 protein once. The sample lists 75,000 to 90,000 distinct CDR3 sequences; approximately 10% were seen once. The sample taken for sequencing was PBMCs. Every receptor here comes from a man aged 35 to 55 in good health.

This clonotype was detected ten times or more. This rearrangement joins TRBV9 to TRBJ2-3; TRBD1 matches 7 bases. Germline V gene sequence: CDR1 SGDLS, CDR2 YYNGEE. The CDR3 runs to 16 residues. With V trimmed by 3 bases and J by 0 bases, 7 bases remained unmatched. The CDR3 sequence is CASSAAGTASTDTQYF. The CDR3 region has the DNA TGTGCCAGCAGCGCCGCCGGGACAGCCAGCACAGATACGCAGTATTTT.

This clonotype appeared many times. This rearrangement joins TRBV27 to TRBJ1-2, with TRBD1 matching 8 bases. Unmatched junction bases numbered 3, after V lost 5 bases and J lost 7 bases. The CDR3 is made up of 12 amino acids. Per germline, CDR1 MNHEY and CDR2 SMNVEV (reference sequence). The CDR3 loop is CASSLTGGGYTF. In nucleotides, the CDR3 is TGTGCCAGCAGTCTCACAGGGGGTGGCTACACCTTC.

The sample holds many counts of this clonotype. The chain employs TRBV11-2 and TRBJ1-1; D gene ambiguous. Trimming left V 4 bases short and J 4 bases short, with 10 bases between. This CDR3 has 13 amino acids. The germline gives CDR1 SGHAT, CDR2 FQNNGV. CDR3: CASSSGSFTEAFF. CDR3 DNA sequence: TGTGCCAGCAGCTCCGGAAGTTTCACTGAAGCTTTCTTT.

There are many counts of this clonotype. This chain connects TRBV5-5 to TRBJ2-7, with 8 nucleotides matching TRBD2. The CDR3 is 14 amino acids. Trimming cost V 4 bases and J 3 bases; bases outside gene matches: 6. Germline V gene data show CDR1 as SGHKS and CDR2 as YYEKEE (reference sequence). The CDR3 DNA reads TGTGCCAGCAGCCCGCGGGGGGACCTCTACGAGCAGTACTTC. It specifies CASSPRGDLYEQYF.

This sequence joins TRBV9 and TRBJ1-2; the D gene is possibly TRBD1 (5 bases). V gave up 2 bases and J gave up 4 bases, with 15 bases separating them. The CDR3 length is 15 residues. Per the germline V gene, CDR1 is SGDLS and CDR2 is YYNGEE. For the CDR3, the DNA is TGTGCCAGCAGCGTGTTCCGGGACCGCTCCTATGGCTACACCTTC. Its translation is CASSVFRDRSYGYTF. Together with reference TRBV9 and TRBJ1-2, the CDR3 gives the full variable domain: DSGVTQTPKHLITATGQRVTLRCSPRSGDLSVYWYQQSLDQGLQFLIQYYNGEERAKGNILERFSAQQFPDLHSELNLSSLELGDSALYFCASSVFRDRSYGYTFGSGTRLTVV.

The chain couples TRBV5-6 to TRBJ2-7; D might be TRBD1 or TRBD2, each matching 5 bases. V lost 2 bases and J lost 9, with 18 bases in between. The CDR3 consists of 14 residues. Germline lookup yields CDR1 SGHDT and CDR2 YYEEEE. In nucleotides, the CDR3 is TGTGCCAGCAGCTTAGGGCCCAGGGACGGTTTGCAGTACTTC. This gives the protein CASSLGPRDGLQYF.

This clonotype was seen at least ten times. The gene calls are TRBV20-1 and TRBJ2-3, with 7 bases identical to TRBD2. From germline, CDR1 is DFQATT and CDR2 SNEGSKA (reference sequence). With 1 base clipped from V and 2 bases from J, the junction kept 12 bases outside the gene matches. This CDR3 is built from 17 residues. The CDR3 spells CSARVRRILASTDTQYF. The CDR3 nucleotides are TGCAGTGCTAGAGTACGACGGATACTAGCGTCCACAGATACGCAGTATTTT.

At least ten counts were recorded for this clonotype. The chain carries TRBV24-1 and TRBJ2-4; tentative D call: TRBD1 (6 bases). Germline V gene lookup returns CDR1 KGHDR and CDR2 SFDVKD. The length of the CDR3 is 13 residues. The CDR3 protein is CAKNQGTKNIQYF. The CDR3 coding sequence is TGTGCTAAGAACCAGGGGACCAAAAACATTCAGTACTTC.

Only a few counts were recorded for this clonotype. V and J are TRBV20-1 and TRBJ1-6; D is perhaps TRBD1 (5 bases). Germline V gene sequence: CDR1 DFQATT, CDR2 SNEGSKA (reference sequence). V lost 3 bases and J 7 bases, leaving 13 bases between the germline ends. This CDR3 is built from 14 residues. In DNA form, the CDR3 reads TGCAGTGCTAGCAGTCCAGGGTTCAATTCACCCCTCCACTTT. The encoded protein is CSASSPGFNSPLHF.

This clonotype was observed at least ten times. The J gene is TRBJ1-5, the V gene TRBV12-3 or TRBV12-4, with D possibly being TRBD1 (6 bases). Trimming took 1 base from V and 2 from J, leaving 15 bases between them. The CDR3 loop spans 17 amino acids. The CDR3 reads CASSLGRTAGGNQPQHF. The CDR3 bases are TGTGCCAGCAGTTTAGGACGGACAGCGGGTGGCAATCAGCCCCAGCATTTT.

This clonotype was seen repeatedly, ten times or more. The chain recombines TRBV21-1 with TRBJ1-4; the table's D call TRBD1 went unverified against the DNA. TRBV21-1 is designated a pseudogene. The CDR3 contains 17 residues. CDR3 sequence: CATLDRGLKETNEKLFF. CDR3 bases: TGTGCCACCCTGGACAGGGGGCTCAAAGAAACTAATGAAAAACTGTTTTTT.

This clonotype was observed many times. This chain links TRBV5-1 with TRBJ2-5; D might be TRBD1 or TRBD2, each matching 6 bases. V was shortened by 6 bases and J by 1 base, with 16 bases between the two germline ends. Germline-derived CDR1 and CDR2 are SGHRS and YFSETQ. This CDR3 contains 15 residues. As DNA, the CDR3 is TGCGCCAGCAACGGAGGGGGACCTCCCCAAGAGACCCAGTACTTC. Its protein is CASNGGGPPQETQYF.

Worth noting for this clonotype: Being one base from a much bigger clone, this may be a read error. The CDR3 DNA follows: TGCGCCAGCAGCTTGGTGGACGAGCAGTACTTC. It yields the protein CASSLVDEQYF. This chain uses TRBV5-1 with TRBJ2-7; D unresolved. CDR3 length: 11 residues. The ends were cut back, 0 bases at V and 5 bases at J, with 3 bases in the middle. In germline, CDR1 is SGHRS, CDR2 YFSETQ.

This clonotype occurred many times. This chain joins TRBV6-2 or TRBV6-3 and TRBJ2-1, with D hard to call. CDR1 is MNHEY, CDR2 SVGEGT, per germline. The CDR3 is made up of 14 amino acids. Between the trimmed V and J ends, which lost 4 bases and 5 bases, there was a span of 12 bases. The CDR3 DNA sequence: TGTGCCAGCAGTTCTCTACCGACCAACAATGAGCAGTTCTTC. Its translation is CASSSLPTNNEQFF.

This clonotype was detected many times. The gene calls are TRBV10-3 and TRBJ2-3; 7 positions agree with TRBD1. Germline V gene lookup returns CDR1 ENHRY and CDR2 SYGVKD. This CDR3 region has 17 residues. With V trimmed by 0 bases and J by 3 bases, 9 bases remained unmatched. For the CDR3, the DNA is TGTGCCATCAGTGAGTCGCCTCCCGGGACAGCAACAGATACGCAGTATTTT. Translating it yields CAISESPPGTATDTQYF.

This clonotype has just a few counts. The V call is TRBV27, the J call TRBJ2-7, with 11 nucleotides matching TRBD1. CDR3 length: 16 residues. Germline V CDR1 and CDR2: MNHEY, SMNVEV (reference sequence). V shed 6 bases and J 5 bases; nucleotides not matched to a gene: 12. The CDR3 DNA reads TGTGCCAGCAGCTTTCGGCGGGGACAGGGGGGAGACGAGCAGTACTTC. Its protein product is CASSFRRGQGGDEQYF.

There are many counts of this clonotype. The chain employs TRBV27 and TRBJ2-6; no reliable D call. With 4 bases removed from V and 4 bases from J, the gap between germline ends came to 8 bases. The CDR3 totals 14 residues. Germline values: CDR1 MNHEY, CDR2 SMNVEV (reference sequence). DNA for the CDR3: TGTGCCAGCAGTTCAGCGTCCGGGGCCAACGTCCTGACTTTC. It specifies CASSSASGANVLTF.

V gene TRBV7-9 combines with J gene TRBJ1-5; 10 bases are shared with TRBD1. CDR3 length: 16 amino acids. CDR1 is SEHNR and CDR2 is FQNEAQ in the germline V gene (reference sequence). After removal of 1 base from V and 6 bases from J, the junction contained 6 bases not matched to a gene. CDR3 protein: CASSLGVTGGPQPQHF. The CDR3 DNA sequence: TGTGCCAGCAGCTTAGGGGTGACAGGGGGCCCTCAGCCCCAGCATTTT. Supplemented by reference TRBV7-9 and TRBJ1-5, the full variable domain reads DTGVSQNPRHKITKRGQNVTFRCDPISEHNRLYWYRQTLGQGPEFLTYFQNEAQLEKSRLLSDRFSAERPKGSFSTLEIQRTEQGDSAMYLCASSLGVTGGPQPQHFGDGTRLSIL.